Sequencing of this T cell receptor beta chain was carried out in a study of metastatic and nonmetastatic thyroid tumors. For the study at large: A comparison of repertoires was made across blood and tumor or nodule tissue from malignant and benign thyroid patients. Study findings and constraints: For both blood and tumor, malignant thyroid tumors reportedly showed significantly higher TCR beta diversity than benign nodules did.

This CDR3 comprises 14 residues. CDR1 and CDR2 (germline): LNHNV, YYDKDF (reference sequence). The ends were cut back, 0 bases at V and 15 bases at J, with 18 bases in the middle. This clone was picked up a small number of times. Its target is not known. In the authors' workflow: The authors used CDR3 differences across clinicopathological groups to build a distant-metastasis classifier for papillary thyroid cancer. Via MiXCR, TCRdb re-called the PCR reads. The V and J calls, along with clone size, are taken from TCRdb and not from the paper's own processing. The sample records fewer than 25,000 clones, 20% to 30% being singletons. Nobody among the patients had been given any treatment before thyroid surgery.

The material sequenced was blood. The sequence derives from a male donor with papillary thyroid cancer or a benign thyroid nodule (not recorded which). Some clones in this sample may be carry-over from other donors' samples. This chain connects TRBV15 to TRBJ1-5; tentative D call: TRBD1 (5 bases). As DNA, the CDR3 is TGTGCCACCAGCAGAGAGAGGGTGCCCGGGGGGGTGCATTTT. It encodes CATSRERVPGGVHF.